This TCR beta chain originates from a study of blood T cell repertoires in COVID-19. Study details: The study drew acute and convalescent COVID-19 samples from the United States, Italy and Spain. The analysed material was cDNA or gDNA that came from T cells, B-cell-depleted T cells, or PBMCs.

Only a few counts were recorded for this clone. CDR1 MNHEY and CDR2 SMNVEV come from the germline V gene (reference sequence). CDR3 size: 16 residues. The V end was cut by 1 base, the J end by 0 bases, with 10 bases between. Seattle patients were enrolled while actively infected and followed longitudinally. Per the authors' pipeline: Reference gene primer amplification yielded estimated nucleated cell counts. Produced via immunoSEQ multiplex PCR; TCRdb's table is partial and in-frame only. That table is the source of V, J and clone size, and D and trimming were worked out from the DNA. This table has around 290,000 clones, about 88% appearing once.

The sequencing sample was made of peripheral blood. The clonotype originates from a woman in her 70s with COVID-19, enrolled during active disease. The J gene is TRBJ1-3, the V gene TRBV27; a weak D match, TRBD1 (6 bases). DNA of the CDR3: TGTGCCAGCAGTTTATACGGGACAAGCTCTGGAAACACCATATATTTT. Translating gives CASSLYGTSSGNTIYF.